The 17 T cell receptor beta chains below come from one sample, sequenced in a study of blood T cell repertoires in COVID-19. Assay: immunoSEQ multiplex PCR; the TCRdb copy retains only in-frame clones and omits some. The table shows 150,000 to 200,000 clones, with roughly 90% occurring only once. Sequencing used PBMCs or T cells enriched from blood (not recorded which). Source of these receptors: a woman aged 50 to 65 who had recovered from COVID-19.

This clone was seen just once. The chain joins TRBV7-8 to TRBJ2-2; D not certain. There are 13 residues in the CDR3. Trimming cost V 0 bases and J 6 bases, with 5 bases left between them. CDR1 is SGHVS and CDR2 is FQNEAQ in the germline V gene. In DNA form, the CDR3 reads TGTGCCAGCAGCTTAGCCAGGCCCGGGGAGCTGTTTTTT. This gives the protein CASSLARPGELFF.

The chain uses TRBV14 and TRBJ1-1; possibly TRBD1 for D (5 bases). Germline V gene sequence: CDR1 SGHDN, CDR2 FVKESK. V lost 2 bases and J lost 7, with 11 bases in between. This CDR3 comprises 13 residues. The CDR3 protein is CASSQRDRNEAFF. CDR3 coding DNA: TGTGCCAGCAGCCAACGCGACAGAAATGAAGCTTTCTTT.

The chain has TRBV7-2 and TRBJ1-2, with 7 bases lining up with TRBD1. This CDR3 has 16 amino acids. Germline V gene lookup returns CDR1 SGHTA and CDR2 FQGNSA. The trim removed 2 bases at V and 0 bases at J, leaving 6 bases unmatched. CDR3 coding DNA: TGTGCCAGCAGCTTACAGGGGGACTCTCCTAACTATGGCTACACCTTC. This sequence encodes CASSLQGDSPNYGYTF.

The gene calls are TRBV7-3 and TRBJ2-5, with 7 bases fitting TRBD1. V dropped 5 bases and J dropped 7; count of bases not matched to a gene: 7. CDR3 length: 13 amino acids. Germline V CDR1 and CDR2: SGHTA, FQGTGA. DNA for the CDR3: TGTGCCAGCAGCCCAGGACAGGTCGGGACCCAGTACTTC. This codes for CASSPGQVGTQYF.

This chain uses TRBV6-5 with TRBJ1-1; 8 bases are a match to TRBD1. CDR3 length equals 15 residues. V dropped 5 bases and J dropped 1; count of bases not matched to a gene: 6. Germline V gene lookup returns CDR1 MNHEY and CDR2 SVGAGI. CDR3 sequence reads: CASSHRDRRNTEAFF. Written as DNA, the CDR3 is TGTGCCAGCAGTCACCGGGACAGGAGGAACACTGAAGCTTTCTTT.

This clone has only a few counts. This chain links TRBV5-3 with TRBJ2-7; no firm D call. TRBV5-3 is known as an ORF, though its function is uncertain. The V gene lost 2 bases and the J gene lost 0 bases, with 15 bases spanning the gap. There are 16 residues in the CDR3. The DNA of the CDR3 is TGTGCCAGAAGCTTACCAAGCCTTTCCCACTCCTACGAGCAGTACTTC. Its translation is CARSLPSLSHSYEQYF.

The chain recombines TRBV6-2 or TRBV6-3 with TRBJ1-2; D possibly corresponds to TRBD1 (5 bases). The CDR3 length is 16 residues. The V and J ends lost 2 bases and 3 bases respectively, with 16 bases between them. Germline V lookup: CDR1 MNHEY, CDR2 SVGEGT. This CDR3 is CASSYADTLLHYGYTF. In DNA, the CDR3 is TGTGCCAGCAGTTACGCGGACACACTACTACACTATGGCTACACCTTC.

The chain uses TRBV5-1 and TRBJ2-5; D not certain. Germline values: CDR1 SGHRS, CDR2 YFSETQ. V lost 3 bases, J lost 1 base, and 10 bases lay in between. The CDR3 consists of 14 residues. CDR3 nucleotide sequence: TGCGCCAGCAGCTCCTACGATACCCAAGAGACCCAGTACTTC. Its translation: CASSSYDTQETQYF.

This sequence joins TRBV7-2 and TRBJ1-4; D not certain. CDR1 and CDR2 from the germline V gene are SGHTA and FQGNSA. The V and J ends lost 0 bases and 0 bases respectively, with 5 bases between them. The CDR3 is made up of 15 amino acids. The CDR3 loop is CASSLAPATNEKLFF. CDR3 nucleotides: TGTGCCAGCAGCTTAGCTCCTGCAACTAATGAAAAACTGTTTTTT. Supplemented by reference TRBV7-2 and TRBJ1-4, the full variable domain reads GAGVSQSPSNKVTEKGKDVELRCDPISGHTALYWYRQSLGQGLEFLIYFQGNSAPDKSGLPSDRFSAERTGGSVSTLTIQRTQQEDSAVYLCASSLAPATNEKLFFGSGTQLSVL.

The chain is built from TRBV2 and TRBJ2-1; weak D call: TRBD1 (5 bases). The CDR3 is 14 residues long. Germline V gives CDR1 SNHLY, CDR2 FYNNEI. Trimming removed 4 bases from V and 4 bases from J, with 11 bases in between. This CDR3 is CASSVTGPYNEQFF. As DNA, the CDR3 is TGTGCCAGCAGTGTAACAGGACCTTACAATGAGCAGTTCTTC.

The rearrangement joins TRBV7-9 to TRBJ2-5, with a tentative D call TRBD2 (5 bases). From germline, CDR1 is SEHNR and CDR2 FQNEAQ (reference sequence). Trimming took 1 base from V and 7 from J, leaving 10 bases between them. The CDR3 has 13 residues. The chain's CDR3 is CASSLGGFGTQYF. The CDR3 DNA reads as TGTGCCAGCAGCTTAGGAGGGTTTGGGACCCAGTACTTC.

In regard to this clone: This same CDR3 is encoded by further DNA sequences in the sample. The genes are TRBV19 and TRBJ1-2, with 7 bases matching TRBD1. Per germline, CDR1 LNHDA and CDR2 SQIVND (reference sequence). CDR3 length: 14 residues. V gave up 4 bases and J gave up 0 bases; unmatched junction bases: 2. The CDR3 region is CASSRQGSNYGYTF. CDR3 sequence (DNA): TGTGCCAGTAGTAGACAGGGATCTAACTATGGCTACACCTTC.

The chain couples TRBV7-3 to TRBJ2-1; the D gene is possibly TRBD2 (5 bases). V was shortened by 1 base and J by 10 bases, with 11 bases between the two germline ends. Germline CDR1 is SGHTA and CDR2 is FQGTGA. CDR3 size: 13 residues. In DNA, the CDR3 is TGTGCCAGCAGCTTAATAGGGTCGGGGGAGCAGTTCTTC. It yields the protein CASSLIGSGEQFF.

The chain has TRBV18 and TRBJ1-1, with D possibly matching TRBD1 (6 bases). V shed 2 bases and J shed 11 bases, with 12 bases lying between them. Looked up from germline, CDR1 is KGHSH and CDR2 is LQKENI. This CDR3 has 12 amino acids. CDR3: CASSPTRQGAFF. For the CDR3, the DNA is TGTGCCAGCTCACCAACCCGCCAGGGGGCTTTCTTT.

This clone was detected only once. V is TRBV4-1 and J is TRBJ2-7, with TRBD2 matching over 11 bases. Germline CDR1 is MGHRA and CDR2 is YSYEKL. The CDR3 runs to 14 residues. Trimming took 3 bases from V and 3 from J; bases not matched to a gene: 1. The CDR3 reads CASSHGTSGYEQYF. The CDR3 nucleotides are TGCGCCAGCAGCCACGGGACTAGCGGCTACGAGCAGTACTTC.

The J gene is TRBJ2-7, the V gene TRBV7-6, with a weak D call TRBD2 (6 bases). The germline gives CDR1 SGHVS, CDR2 FNYEAQ. The V gene lost 6 bases and the J gene lost 5 bases, with 17 bases spanning the gap. There are 14 residues in the CDR3. CDR3: CASSFGGDFNEQYF. The DNA of the CDR3 is TGTGCCAGCAGTTTTGGAGGGGATTTTAACGAGCAGTACTTC.

The J gene is TRBJ2-5, the V gene TRBV25-1; perhaps TRBD1 as D (6 bases). V was shortened by 1 base and J by 2 bases, with 20 bases between the two germline ends. The CDR3 has 18 amino acids. The germline gives CDR1 MGHDK, CDR2 SYGVNS. The CDR3: CASSEFRFTGLGQETQYF. The CDR3 DNA reads TGTGCCAGCAGTGAATTTCGGTTCACAGGGTTAGGACAAGAGACCCAGTACTTC.